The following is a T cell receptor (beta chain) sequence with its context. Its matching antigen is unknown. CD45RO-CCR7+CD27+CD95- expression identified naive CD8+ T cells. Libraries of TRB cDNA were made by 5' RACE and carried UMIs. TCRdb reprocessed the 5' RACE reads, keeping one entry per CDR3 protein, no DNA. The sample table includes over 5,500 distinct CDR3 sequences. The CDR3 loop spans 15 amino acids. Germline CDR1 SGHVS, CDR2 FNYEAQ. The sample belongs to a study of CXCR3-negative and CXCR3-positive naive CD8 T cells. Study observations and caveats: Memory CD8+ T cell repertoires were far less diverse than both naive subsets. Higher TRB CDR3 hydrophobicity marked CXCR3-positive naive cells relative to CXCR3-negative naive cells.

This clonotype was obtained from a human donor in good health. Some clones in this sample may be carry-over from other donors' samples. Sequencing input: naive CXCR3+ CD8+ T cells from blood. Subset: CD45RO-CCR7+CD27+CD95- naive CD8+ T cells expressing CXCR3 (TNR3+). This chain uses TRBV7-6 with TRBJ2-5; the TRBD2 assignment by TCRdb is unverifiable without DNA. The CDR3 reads CASAGLLAGKETQYF.